Shown below are 26 T cell receptor beta chains from a single sample sequenced in a study of blood T cell repertoires in COVID-19. Clones were read by immunoSEQ multiplex PCR, and TCRdb kept only the in-frame ones, dropping some. The table shows around 140,000 clones, with about 87% occurring only once. Sequenced: peripheral blood. The receptors shown here come from a man in his fifties with active COVID-19.

V and J are TRBV2 and TRBJ1-6, with D possibly TRBD1 on 5 matching bases. The V end was cut by 2 bases, the J end by 6 bases, with 11 bases between. In germline, CDR1 is SNHLY, CDR2 FYNNEI. The length of the CDR3 is 15 residues. CDR3 protein: CASSEPRGGNSPLHF. The CDR3 nucleotides are TGTGCCAGCAGTGAACCGAGGGGAGGTAATTCACCCCTCCACTTT.

This clone was detected once. The rearrangement joins TRBV5-1 to TRBJ2-7, with 9 bases identical to TRBD1. Germline CDR1 reads SGHRS; CDR2 reads YFSETQ. V shed 3 bases, J shed 6 bases, and the junction held 13 bases outside the gene matches. The CDR3 loop spans 16 amino acids. The DNA for the CDR3 is TGCGCCAGCAGCTCAAACAGGGGGCGCCGTCTGATCGAGCAGTACTTC. Its translation is CASSSNRGRRLIEQYF.

The V gene is TRBV9, the J gene TRBJ2-2; 8 bases agree with TRBD1. Germline V gene data show CDR1 as SGDLS and CDR2 as YYNGEE. The V segment lost 3 bases and the J segment 5 bases; nucleotides outside the gene matches: 6. The CDR3 length is 15 residues. The CDR3: CASSGHNRGTGELFF. CDR3 sequence (DNA): TGTGCCAGCAGCGGCCATAACAGGGGGACCGGGGAGCTGTTTTTT.

This chain joins TRBV13 and TRBJ1-2; 8 bases agree with TRBD1. Germline V lookup: CDR1 PRHDT, CDR2 FYEKMQ (reference sequence). The CDR3 extends over 14 amino acids. V lost 4 bases to trimming and J lost 7 bases; unmatched junction nucleotides: 8. CDR3 protein: CASSYPDRAFGYTF. CDR3 DNA sequence: TGTGCCAGCAGCTACCCGGACAGGGCGTTTGGCTACACCTTC. Together with reference TRBV13 and TRBJ1-2, the CDR3 gives the full variable domain: AAGVIQSPRHLIKEKRETATLKCYPIPRHDTVYWYQQGPGQDPQFLISFYEKMQSDKGSIPDRFSAQQFSDYHSELNMSSLELGDSALYFCASSYPDRAFGYTFGSGTRLTVV.

This chain uses TRBV3-1 (or the pseudogene TRBV3-2) with TRBJ2-3; a weak D match, TRBD1 (5 bases). V was clipped by 6 bases and J by 1 base, with 5 bases between them. Germline values: CDR1 LGHDT, CDR2 YNNKEL (reference sequence). The length of the CDR3 is 12 residues. The CDR3 loop reads CASRQGTDTQYF. The CDR3 DNA is TGTGCCAGCAGACAGGGCACAGATACGCAGTATTTT.

This chain uses TRBV3-1 (or the pseudogene TRBV3-2) with TRBJ2-1; 9 positions match TRBD1. The CDR3 length is 13 residues. Trimming took 3 bases from V and 14 from J; bases not matched to a gene: 8. Germline values: CDR1 LGHDT, CDR2 YNNKEL (reference sequence). CDR3: CASSQRGDRGEFF. CDR3 sequence (DNA): TGTGCCAGCAGCCAGCGGGGCGACAGGGGGGAGTTCTTC.

This chain joins TRBV18 and TRBJ2-3; 11 nucleotides agree with TRBD2. The CDR3 sequence is 16 residues long. The germline V gene encodes CDR1 KGHSH and CDR2 LQKENI. Trimming took 0 bases from V and 5 from J; bases not matched to a gene: 4. The CDR3 coding sequence is TGTGCCAGCTCACCACCGGTAGCGGGGGGGAAAGATACGCAGTATTTT. This gives the protein CASSPPVAGGKDTQYF.

V is TRBV2 and J is TRBJ2-3, with 9 positions matching TRBD2. Per germline, CDR1 SNHLY and CDR2 FYNNEI. The CDR3 has 16 amino acids. V gave up 6 bases and J gave up 2 bases; unmatched junction bases: 9. The CDR3 loop is CASSPRAGGTTDTQYF. The CDR3 DNA reads as TGTGCCAGCAGCCCTCGGGCGGGGGGGACCACAGATACGCAGTATTTT.

This clone was counted only a few times. The V gene is TRBV5-6, the J gene TRBJ1-6; D is ambiguous. The CDR3 covers 16 residues. V was pared by 3 bases and J by 7 bases, with 17 bases between. In germline, CDR1 is SGHDT, CDR2 YYEEEE. The DNA of the CDR3 is TGTGCCAGCAGCTCCCCGGGCGGGAATCTAAATTCACCCCTCCACTTT. Protein: CASSSPGGNLNSPLHF.

The genes are TRBV11-2 and TRBJ1-4, with 9 bases fitting TRBD1. The V and J ends lost 4 bases and 8 bases, in that order; junction bases with no gene match: 17. The CDR3 is made up of 18 amino acids. Germline loops: CDR1 SGHAT, CDR2 FQNNGV. The CDR3 nucleotides read TGTGCCAGCAGCTCTCCGGGCGGGGACAGGGTAAAGGCGGAAAAACTGTTTTTT. Its translation is CASSSPGGDRVKAEKLFF. Using reference TRBV11-2 and TRBJ1-4 for the parts outside the CDR3, the full variable domain is EAGVAQSPRYKIIEKRQSVAFWCNPISGHATLYWYQQILGQGPKLLIQFQNNGVVDDSQLPKDRFSAERLKGVDSTLKIQPAKLEDSAVYLCASSSPGGDRVKAEKLFFGSGTQLSVL.

The rearrangement links TRBV29-1 to TRBJ2-5, with D tentatively TRBD1 (6 bases). The CDR3 is 14 residues long. V lost 5 bases and J 5 bases, leaving 18 bases between the germline ends. CDR1 and CDR2 (germline): SQVTM, ANQGSEA. This chain's CDR3 is CSVLGVGGTETQYF. DNA for the CDR3: TGCAGCGTTTTAGGGGTAGGGGGTACGGAGACCCAGTACTTC.

This chain links TRBV24-1 with TRBJ2-2; unclear D gene. This CDR3 is 13 amino acids long. The V end was cut by 5 bases, the J end by 7 bases, with 10 bases between. Germline CDR1 KGHDR, CDR2 SFDVKD. CDR3 nucleotides: TGTGCCACCAGTGGACTGTGGGTCGGGGAGCTGTTTTTT. Translation: CATSGLWVGELFF.

This chain joins TRBV27 and TRBJ1-2; weak D call: TRBD1 (5 bases). The germline V gene has CDR1 MNHEY and CDR2 SMNVEV (reference sequence). Trimming shortened V by 0 bases and J by 4 bases, and 9 bases separated the two germline ends. The CDR3 sequence is 14 residues long. The CDR3 bases are TGTGCCAGCAGTTTATCAAGGGGCGTCTATGGCTACACCTTC. As protein: CASSLSRGVYGYTF.

The gene calls are TRBV5-5 and TRBJ2-1; D not resolved. This CDR3 has 13 residues. Germline CDR1 and CDR2: SGHKS and YYEKEE (reference sequence). The V end was cut by 2 bases, the J end by 5 bases, with 8 bases between. The DNA of the CDR3 is TGTGCCAGCAGCTTTGACATCAACAATGAGCAGTTCTTC. As protein: CASSFDINNEQFF.

V gene TRBV5-1 combines with J gene TRBJ1-2; tentatively, D is TRBD1 (5 bases). This CDR3 is 14 amino acids long. CDR1 SGHRS and CDR2 YFSETQ come from the germline V gene. Between the trimmed V and J ends, which lost 2 bases and 2 bases, there was a span of 10 bases. The DNA of the CDR3 is TGCGCCAGCAGCTTAAACAGGCCCAACTATGGCTACACCTTC. Its translation is CASSLNRPNYGYTF.

The chain is built from TRBV12-2 and TRBJ2-2; the table's D call TRBD1 went unverified against the DNA. TRBV12-2 is noted as a pseudogene. The length of the CDR3 is 18 residues. Written as DNA, the CDR3 is TGTGCAAGTCGCTTAAAGTCCTGGGGACAGGTTTACACCGGGGAGCTGTTTTTT. Translation: CASRLKSWGQVYTGELFF.

V and J are TRBV30 and TRBJ2-3; 10 bases are a match to TRBD1. With 3 bases clipped from V and 0 bases from J, the junction kept 3 bases outside the gene matches. Germline assignment: CDR1 GTSNPN and CDR2 SVGIG (reference sequence). The CDR3 has 15 residues. The chain's CDR3 is CAWSRDRGSTDTQYF. In DNA, the CDR3 is TGTGCCTGGAGCCGGGACAGGGGTAGCACAGATACGCAGTATTTT. The full variable domain, in which reference TRBV30 and TRBJ2-3 provide the parts outside the CDR3, is SQTIHQWPATLVQPVGSPLSLECTVEGTSNPNLYWYRQAAGRGLQLLFYSVGIGQISSEVPQNLSASRPQDRQFILSSKKLLLSDSGFYLCAWSRDRGSTDTQYFGPGTRLTVL.

V gene TRBV7-2 combines with J gene TRBJ2-7, with 11 bases that match TRBD2. The CDR3 spans 17 residues. Trimming at V came to 1 base and at J to 1 base, leaving 6 bases not matched to a gene. The germline gives CDR1 SGHTA, CDR2 FQGNSA. The CDR3 DNA reads TGTGCCAGCAGCTTAGTGGGAGGGACTAGCGGATCCTACGAGCAGTACTTC. Translating gives CASSLVGGTSGSYEQYF.

The V gene is TRBV19, the J gene TRBJ2-3; D is unclear. This CDR3 is 15 amino acids long. Germline V gene data show CDR1 as LNHDA and CDR2 as SQIVND (reference sequence). The ends were cut back, 0 bases at V and 2 bases at J, with 9 bases in the middle. The CDR3 protein is CASSIDTEDTDTQYF. CDR3 sequence (DNA): TGTGCCAGTAGTATAGATACAGAAGACACAGATACGCAGTATTTT.

CDR3 nucleotide sequence: TGTGCCAGCAGTGAGTACAGATCTTCTGGAAACACCATATATTTT. It codes for CASSEYRSSGNTIYF. The rearrangement joins TRBV6-1 to TRBJ1-3; the D is unclear. Germline CDR1 and CDR2: MNHNS and SASEGT. The CDR3 sequence is 15 residues long. Trimming shortened V by 3 bases and J by 1 base, and 10 bases separated the two germline ends.

The chain couples TRBV30 to TRBJ2-7; D may be TRBD1 (5 bases). Germline CDR1 reads GTSNPN; CDR2 reads SVGIG (reference sequence). The V end was cut by 5 bases, the J end by 7 bases, with 12 bases between. This CDR3 region has 11 residues. The CDR3 DNA is TGTGCCTGGGTATCAGGGCGGGAGCAGTACTTC. Its translation is CAWVSGREQYF.

The chain carries TRBV6-6 and TRBJ2-5, with TRBD2 matching 9 bases. Per the germline V gene, CDR1 is MNHNY and CDR2 is SVGAGI (reference sequence). V gave up 7 bases and J gave up 5 bases; unmatched junction bases: 8. The CDR3 is made up of 14 amino acids. The CDR3, as DNA: TGTGCCAGCACCCCGGCGGGGGGGCGGGAGACCCAGTACTTC. Its translation: CASTPAGGRETQYF.

This clone was seen a single time. This chain connects TRBV19 to TRBJ2-1, with a tentative D call TRBD2 (6 bases). Trimming pared 6 bases from V and 4 bases from J, leaving 16 bases between. The CDR3 is made up of 15 amino acids. Germline CDR1 and CDR2: LNHDA and SQIVND (reference sequence). CDR3 residues: CASRTRGLLYNEQFF. The CDR3 nucleotides read TGTGCCAGTAGGACGCGGGGCCTACTTTACAATGAGCAGTTCTTC.

This clone has only a few counts. This chain links TRBV5-1 with TRBJ2-7; TRBD1 matches at 9 bases. The CDR3 has 15 amino acids. Looked up from germline, CDR1 is SGHRS and CDR2 is YFSETQ. Losses at the gene ends were 0 bases for V and 6 bases for J; bases not matched to a gene: 7. The CDR3 sequence is CASSLEDRGKGEQYF. The CDR3 DNA reads TGCGCCAGCAGCTTGGAGGACAGGGGAAAGGGCGAGCAGTACTTC.

The chain combines TRBV5-1 with TRBJ2-3; 14 positions match TRBD2. This CDR3 contains 16 residues. The V segment lost 4 bases and the J segment 5 bases; nucleotides outside the gene matches: 6. Germline V gives CDR1 SGHRS, CDR2 YFSETQ. CDR3 in DNA: TGCGCCAGCAGCGTACGACTAGCGGGGGGGCTAGATACGCAGTATTTT. It is translated as CASSVRLAGGLDTQYF.

This sequence joins TRBV9 and TRBJ1-2; D ambiguous. Germline V CDR1 and CDR2: SGDLS, YYNGEE. The V and J ends lost 4 bases and 10 bases respectively, with 11 bases between them. This CDR3 has 11 amino acids. DNA for the CDR3: TGTGCCAGCAGCTCCGAGTCCTACTACACCTTC. The encoded protein is CASSSESYYTF.